This T cell receptor (beta chain) was recorded in a study of blood T cell repertoires in COVID-19. Study at large: Some COVID-19 samples were acute and others convalescent; all came from the United States, Italy and Spain. PBMCs, B-cell-depleted T cells, or T cells were the source of the cDNA or gDNA that made up the material.

How the authors handled the data: Nucleated cell number was recorded as an estimate derived from reference gene primer amplification. Profiled with immunoSEQ multiplex PCR; TCRdb holds only in-frame clones, not every one. V, J and clone size derive from that table, while D and trimming were established from the DNA sequence. This table holds some 670,000 clones, 90% found once. With V trimmed by 4 bases and J by 1 base, 8 bases remained unmatched. This CDR3 has 17 amino acids. The V gene's germline CDR1 is SGHVS and CDR2 FQNEAQ. The chain links TRBV7-8 to TRBJ1-5, with 9 bases lining up with TRBD1. Sequencing was carried out using peripheral blood. The sequence was obtained from a woman under 30 with acute or convalescent COVID-19. The DNA for the CDR3 is TGTGCCAGCAGCTCACAGGGGGCCGGTATAAGCAATCAGCCCCAGCATTTT. Its translation is CASSSQGAGISNQPQHF.